These T cell receptor beta chains were read from a single sample in a study of blood T cell repertoires in COVID-19. The protocol was immunoSEQ multiplex PCR, while the TCRdb copy is restricted to in-frame clones and leaves out a portion. This sample has 140,000 or so clones, with 65% to 80% found just once. Sequenced material: peripheral blood. The receptors stem from a man aged 50-59 years with acute or convalescent COVID-19. Both conserved end residues are part of each CDR3.

V gene	J gene	CDR3 length	CDR3 protein
TRBV6-4	TRBJ2-7	19	CASRRAPSYLVGVSNEQYF
TRBV13	TRBJ1-2	14	CASSLSRRTSGYTF
TRBV3-1/TRBV3-2	TRBJ1-2	12	CASSQEEYGYTF
TRBV6-1	TRBJ2-7	16	CASSGPSGALVYEQYF
TRBV29-1	TRBJ2-3	15	CSVEFRASGTDTQYF
TRBV18	TRBJ2-3	13	CASSPELRDTQYF
TRBV5-1	TRBJ2-6	17	CASSLGHKSSGANVLTF
TRBV30	TRBJ1-5	13	CAWSAQSNQPQHF
TRBV19	TRBJ1-2	15	CASSGRDPTGDGYTF
TRBV5-4	TRBJ2-1	16	CASSLGGHLSYNEQFF
TRBV5-1	TRBJ1-3	17	CASSLSGTTSSGNTIYF
TRBV7-6	TRBJ2-1	16	CASSLEGGAGYNEQFF
TRBV29-1	TRBJ1-2	16	CSAGPGRMGGEVGYTF
TRBV27	TRBJ2-1	16	CASSLSSGGAGYEQFF
TRBV6-2/TRBV6-3	TRBJ1-6	18	CASSRTDSQTFYNSPLHF
TRBV9	TRBJ1-2	13	CASSVSPDSGYTF
TRBV7-6	TRBJ2-1	17	CASSLARPTNSYNEQFF
TRBV2	TRBJ1-2	16	CASSNPTNRVLGGYTF
TRBV9	TRBJ2-3	15	CASSVASSGGDTQYF
TRBV6-4	TRBJ1-1	13	CASSDSDTGEAFF
TRBV7-8	TRBJ2-5	16	CASSLGTGIGQETQYF
TRBV10-3	TRBJ2-6	18	CAISEVGLGVSGANVLTF
TRBV7-6	TRBJ2-3	14	CASSPGQVTDTQYF
TRBV4-1	TRBJ1-6	14	CASGSTGIGTPLHF
TRBV4-1	TRBJ2-3	16	CASSVRGQPLTDTQYF